This is a list of T cell receptor beta chains from one sample in a study of T cell changes during pregnancy in multiple sclerosis. Assay used: immunoSEQ multiplex PCR; TCRdb lists only in-frame clones, some missing. The profile covers 70,000 to 80,000 clones, with 90% to 95% appearing a single time and about 0.45% taken by the ten largest. This material consisted of CD4+ T cells from peripheral blood mononuclear cells, taken before pregnancy. Every receptor here comes from a female donor with multiple sclerosis, enrolled in a pregnancy study. Each CDR3 is given with its conserved first and last residue. The D gene is left open where the match is weak. Clone size is stated in some rows and not others, as once, few, many or a class when expanded.

d_call	clone_size	v_call	j_call	cdr3_nt	cdr3_aa
-	-	TRBV6-1	TRBJ1-4	TGTGCCAGCAGTGAAAGAAGAGGGGGGGATGAAAAACTGTTTTTT	CASSERRGGDEKLFF
-	-	TRBV4-1	TRBJ1-1	TGCGCCAGCAGCCAAACGCCGGCGGGCACTGAAGCTTTCTTT	CASSQTPAGTEAFF
TRBD1	-	TRBV28	TRBJ2-2	TGTGCCAGCAGTTCGGGACAGCTGAAGAACACCGGGGAGCTGTTTTTT	CASSSGQLKNTGELFF
-	-	TRBV5-6	TRBJ2-7	TGTGCCAGCAGCTTAAGAACAGGGCCCTACGAGCAGTACTTC	CASSLRTGPYEQYF
-	-	TRBV9	TRBJ1-1	TGTGCCAGCACCCCCATAGGCAGGCCGAACACTGAAGCTTTCTTT	CASTPIGRPNTEAFF
TRBD1	-	TRBV10-3	TRBJ1-2	TGTGCCATCAATGACAGGGGGCGTAACTATGGCTACACCTTC	CAINDRGRNYGYTF
-	-	TRBV7-8	TRBJ1-1	TGTGCCAGCAGCTTGGAGGACGTGGGTTGGACTGAAGCTTTCTTT	CASSLEDVGWTEAFF
-	-	TRBV6-5	TRBJ2-1	TGTGCCAGCGCCTTTAGGGAGAGCTCCTACAATGAGCAGTTCTTC	CASAFRESSYNEQFF
TRBD1	-	TRBV7-6	TRBJ1-1	TGTGCCAGCAGCTTGGACAGGGTGAACACTGAAGCTTTCTTT	CASSLDRVNTEAFF
-	-	TRBV6-6	TRBJ2-7	TGTGCCAGCATCTCAGTTCGAGGGGGCTACGAGCAGTACTTC	CASISVRGGYEQYF
-	-	TRBV7-6	TRBJ1-1	TGTGCCAGCAGCTTAAAGAGGAGACTTTTAAACACTGAAGCTTTCTTT	CASSLKRRLLNTEAFF
-	-	TRBV5-6	TRBJ2-7	TGTGCCAGCAGCTTCTATTTAAACGGTGAGCAGTACTTC	CASSFYLNGEQYF
-	few	TRBV28	TRBJ1-1	TGTGCCAGCAGCAATCAGGGGAACACTGAAGCTTTCTTT	CASSNQGNTEAFF
-	few	TRBV7-3	TRBJ2-2	TGTGCCAGCAGCCGACAGCCCAGAAACATAGCAACCGGGGAGCTGTTTTTT	CASSRQPRNIATGELFF
TRBD1	few	TRBV28	TRBJ1-6	TGTGCCAGCAGCCCAGGGGACAGTGATAATTCACCCCTCCACTTT	CASSPGDSDNSPLHF
TRBD2	-	TRBV5-1	TRBJ2-3	TGCGCCAGCAGCTTGGAAGGGACTACCACAGATACGCAGTATTTT	CASSLEGTTTDTQYF
TRBD1	once	TRBV19	TRBJ1-2	TGTGCCAGTAGTGGGACAGGGGTTAGGAGGGGCTACACCTTC	CASSGTGVRRGYTF
TRBD1	-	TRBV27	TRBJ2-2	TGTGCCAGCAGTTTATCGGACAGGGGGAACACCGGGGAGCTGTTTTTT	CASSLSDRGNTGELFF
-	-	TRBV4-1	TRBJ1-3	TGCGCCAGCAGCCAAGCCCTTCCCAGCTCTGGAAACACCATATATTTT	CASSQALPSSGNTIYF
-	-	TRBV29-1	TRBJ1-1	TGCAGCGCCCGCTGGGGCATGGCGAACACTGAAGCTTTCTTT	CSARWGMANTEAFF
-	once	TRBV28	TRBJ2-5	TGTGCCAGCAGTTCTGCGGCAGGGGCGTACCAAGAGACCCAGTACTTC	CASSSAAGAYQETQYF
TRBD1	-	TRBV7-8	TRBJ1-1	TGTGCCAGCAGCTTAGAATCAGACAGGGGGCGGTTTATGATTGAAGCTTTCTTT	CASSLESDRGRFMIEAFF
-	once	TRBV19	TRBJ2-2	TGTGCCAGTAGTATAGCAGGCGGGTTGAGCGGGGAGCTGTTTTTT	CASSIAGGLSGELFF
-	-	TRBV7-9	TRBJ1-1	TGTGCCAGCAGCTTGGCAGGTCGGAACACTGAAGCTTTCTTT	CASSLAGRNTEAFF
TRBD1	-	TRBV4-3	TRBJ1-5	TGCGCCAGCAGCCAATTTCGACAGGGGAATCAGCCCCAGCATTTT	CASSQFRQGNQPQHF
TRBD2	-	TRBV9	TRBJ2-2	TGTGCCAGCAGCCCGACGGCTAGCGGTTACACCGGGGAGCTGTTTTTT	CASSPTASGYTGELFF
TRBD2	once	TRBV29-1	TRBJ2-7	TGCAGCGTTGATCCTGCGGGAGGCCCCGCCGGGGGGGAGCAGTACTTC	CSVDPAGGPAGGEQYF